The clone carrying this TCR beta chain was recorded many times. Its antigen is unknown. Generation of TCR beta libraries employed quantitative 5'-RACE incorporating molecular barcodes. From the 5' RACE reads, TCRdb called clonotypes with MiXCR, one entry per CDR3 protein. The data show roughly 180,000 distinct CDR3 sequences, with around a tenth seen just once and about 27% held by the top ten. The sample originates from a study of CD8 T cells in ankylosing spondylitis. Findings of the study overall: There was a TCR beta motif, made of fewer than 10 highly homologous variants, that appeared characteristic of ankylosing spondylitis blood.

Between the trimmed V and J ends, which lost 6 bases and 8 bases, there was a span of 11 bases. Germline CDR1 MNHEY, CDR2 SMNVEV (reference sequence). The CDR3 sequence is 13 residues long. Sequencing was carried out using blood, either unsorted or a sorted T cell fraction (not recorded which). The clonotype was recovered from a male donor with ankylosing spondylitis or in good health (not recorded which). This chain joins TRBV27 and TRBJ1-6; D gene uncertain. For the CDR3, the DNA is TGTGCCAGCAGGAAAACTCGGGATTCACCCCTCCACTTT. It translates to CASRKTRDSPLHF.